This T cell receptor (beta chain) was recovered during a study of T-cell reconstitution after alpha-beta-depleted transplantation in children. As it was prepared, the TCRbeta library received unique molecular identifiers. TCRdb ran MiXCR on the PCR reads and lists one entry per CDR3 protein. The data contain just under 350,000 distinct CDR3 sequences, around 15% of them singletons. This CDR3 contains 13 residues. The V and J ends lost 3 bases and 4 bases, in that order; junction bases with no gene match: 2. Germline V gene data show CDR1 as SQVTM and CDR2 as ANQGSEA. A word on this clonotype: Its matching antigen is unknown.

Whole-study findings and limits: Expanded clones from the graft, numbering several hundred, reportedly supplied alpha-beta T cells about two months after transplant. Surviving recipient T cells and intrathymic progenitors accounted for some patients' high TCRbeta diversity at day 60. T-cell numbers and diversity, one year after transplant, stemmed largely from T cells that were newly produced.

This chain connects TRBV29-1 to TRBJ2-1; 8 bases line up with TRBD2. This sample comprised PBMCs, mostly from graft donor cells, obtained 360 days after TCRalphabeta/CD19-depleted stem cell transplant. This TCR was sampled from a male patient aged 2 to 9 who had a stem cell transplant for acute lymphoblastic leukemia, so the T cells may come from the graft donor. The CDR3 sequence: CSVDAGGYNEQFF. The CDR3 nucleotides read TGCAGCGTTGATGCGGGAGGATACAATGAGCAGTTCTTC.